The 11 T cell receptor beta chains given below trace back to one sample, sequenced in a study of OX40 agonist ivuxolimab in advanced cancers. Generated by immunoSEQ multiplex PCR, the TCRdb table keeps only in-frame clones and is missing some. Counted here are fewer than 85,000 clones, roughly four fifths occurring once; the ten biggest clones make up 1.5% to 2%. The sample was CD4+ or CD8+ T cells sorted from blood, taken in a trial of the OX40 agonist ivuxolimab. Receptors originate from an adult with an advanced solid tumor such as melanoma, head and neck, liver or kidney cancer.

This rearrangement joins TRBV11-2 to TRBJ2-5, with D unclear. The CDR3 sequence is 14 residues long. CDR1 is SGHAT and CDR2 is FQNNGV in the germline V gene. V was trimmed by 1 base and J by 5 bases, leaving 11 bases between them. The CDR3 sequence: CASSLGTLGETQYF. DNA for the CDR3: TGTGCCAGCAGCTTAGGGACGTTAGGGGAGACCCAGTACTTC.

V gene TRBV28 combines with J gene TRBJ1-2, with 9 bases lining up with TRBD1. The germline gives CDR1 MDHEN, CDR2 SYDVKM. Trimming took 6 bases from V and 0 from J; bases not matched to a gene: 5. The CDR3 has 15 residues. Here the CDR3 reads CASRQQGAANYGYTF. Here the CDR3 DNA reads TGTGCCAGCAGGCAACAGGGGGCTGCTAACTATGGCTACACCTTC.

The chain combines TRBV6-6 with TRBJ1-5; D remains unclear. This CDR3 comprises 16 residues. Looked up from germline, CDR1 is MNHNY and CDR2 is SVGAGI (reference sequence). Trimming removed 6 bases from V and 3 bases from J, with 18 bases in between. The CDR3: CASRPPLGQNNQPQHF. The CDR3, as DNA: TGTGCCAGCAGACCGCCCCTCGGGCAGAACAATCAGCCCCAGCATTTT.

V gene TRBV2 combines with J gene TRBJ1-2, with 10 bases aligning to TRBD1. After removal of 4 bases from V and 4 bases from J, the junction contained 6 bases not matched to a gene. The CDR3 extends over 15 amino acids. Germline V gene data show CDR1 as SNHLY and CDR2 as FYNNEI. CDR3 residues: CASSGQGAQSYGYTF. CDR3 DNA: TGTGCCAGCAGTGGACAGGGGGCCCAGAGCTATGGCTACACCTTC.

About this clone itself: Other DNA sequences in this sample translate to the same CDR3. The chain employs TRBV29-1 and TRBJ1-1, with a tentative D call TRBD1 (5 bases). V was trimmed by 4 bases and J by 5 bases, leaving 14 bases between them. The CDR3 sequence is 13 residues long. Germline CDR1 reads SQVTM; CDR2 reads ANQGSEA. CDR3 nucleotide sequence: TGCAGCGTTGCGCTCAGGGTAGAGACTGAAGCTTTCTTT. It yields the protein CSVALRVETEAFF.

This clone was seen a few times. V gene TRBV9 combines with J gene TRBJ1-1, with 7 bases matching TRBD1. V shed 4 bases, J shed 5 bases, and the junction held 14 bases outside the gene matches. This CDR3 region has 16 residues. Germline V gives CDR1 SGDLS, CDR2 YYNGEE. The CDR3 region is CASSPRPTGRGTEAFF. The CDR3 DNA is TGTGCCAGCAGCCCGCGCCCGACAGGGAGGGGGACTGAAGCTTTCTTT.

V usage is TRBV11-2 and J usage is TRBJ2-3; 11 bases are a match to TRBD2. The CDR3 has 14 residues. J lost 4 bases, V lost 7 bases, and 4 bases had no gene match. Germline values: CDR1 SGHAT, CDR2 FQNNGV. DNA for the CDR3: TGTGCCAGCACTCTAGCGGGAGGATCAGATACGCAGTATTTT. This translates into CASTLAGGSDTQYF.

In nucleotides, the CDR3 is TGTGCCTGCAACCGGCCAGGGGGCTATGGCTACACCTTC. Amino acid sequence: CACNRPGGYGYTF. The chain joins TRBV30 to TRBJ1-2; 7 bases are a match to TRBD1. V gave up 6 bases and J gave up 4 bases; unmatched junction bases: 8. The CDR3 is made up of 13 amino acids. CDR1 is GTSNPN, CDR2 SVGIG, per germline (reference sequence).

The genes are TRBV7-9 and TRBJ1-1, with TRBD1 matching 7 bases. This CDR3 comprises 14 residues. J gave up 1 base and V 8 bases, and 7 bases lay outside the gene matches. Per germline, CDR1 SEHNR and CDR2 FQNEAQ (reference sequence). CDR3 coding DNA: TGTGCCAGCGACAGGGACGGCGGGAACACTGAAGCTTTCTTT. It is translated as CASDRDGGNTEAFF.

This clone was counted a single time. The chain has TRBV4-1 and TRBJ1-4, with 10 bases fitting TRBD1. Trimming at V came to 4 bases and at J to 0 bases, leaving 8 bases not matched to a gene. Germline loops: CDR1 MGHRA, CDR2 YSYEKL. CDR3 length: 18 residues. CDR3: CASSPTGTGVATNEKLFF. The CDR3 coding sequence is TGCGCCAGCAGCCCGACCGGGACAGGGGTTGCAACTAATGAAAAACTGTTTTTT.

The chain is built from TRBV10-3 and TRBJ1-5; D gene unclear. In germline, CDR1 is ENHRY, CDR2 SYGVKD. Trimming took 10 bases from V and 0 from J, leaving 16 bases between them. This CDR3 has 15 residues. Here the CDR3 DNA reads TGTGCCACCTCAGAAGTACCCGATAGCAATCAGCCCCAGCATTTT. Its protein product is CATSEVPDSNQPQHF.